The sequence of this T cell receptor beta chain was determined in a study of OX40 agonist ivuxolimab in advanced cancers. Describing the broader study: The costimulatory receptor OX40 (CD134) was targeted by ivuxolimab, a fully human IgG2 agonistic monoclonal antibody. The point of sequencing TCRbeta in the periphery was to test whether ivuxolimab changed TCR sequence diversity and drove clonal T-cell expansion. Of the 50 or so patients in dose escalation, 19 had hepatocellular carcinoma, about 15 had melanoma, 9 had renal cell carcinoma and 9 had head and neck cancer. Patients were allowed to have had prior anti-PD-1, anti-PD-L1 or anti-CTLA-4 therapy, and 40% to 45% of the dose-escalation patients had previously received checkpoint inhibitors. The paper covers the monotherapy dose-escalation part of the phase I ivuxolimab trial, which included N of about 50 patients. Three dose-escalation patients achieved partial responses, one with hepatocellular carcinoma and two with cutaneous melanoma. Intravenous ivuxolimab was administered to patients every 2 weeks at six dose levels: 0.01, 0.1, 0.3, 1.5, 3 and 10 mg/kg. In the dose-escalation cohort, 82.7% of patients were male, and the mean age was roughly 60 years, with a range of about 20 to 90.

For sequencing of the TCRbeta CDR3 region, genomic DNA was extracted from the sorted cells. The immunoSEQ Assay was used to sequence the TCRbeta CDR3 regions. What TCRdb holds here is the immuneACCESS table cut down to in-frame rearrangements. Part of the clones is not present; checked against another copy, under half of the missing clones reflect an unresolved V gene, and the others are unexplained. Within this sample are tens of thousands of clones, with 65% to 85% of them counted one time only. The ten largest clones represent over 1% of the sample. What the research found in general, with its limitations: In the 0.1-3.0 mg/kg groups, partial responders had among the lowest normalized peripheral clonal expansion, particularly in CD8+ T cells. After ivuxolimab, expanded clones were on average more numerous among CD8+ T cells than among CD4+ T cells. Clonal expansion of both CD4+ and CD8+ blood T cells was observed from baseline to week 6 at doses 0.1 to 3.0 mg/kg. Antigen specificity was not determined for the clonally expanded peripheral T cells. Low levels of normalized T-cell clonal expansion were also seen in some nonresponding patients.

Concerning this clone itself: The clone's antigen remains unknown. Base-call qualities are not available, and no considerably larger clone is one nucleotide away.

From the cysteine up to the phenylalanine, the CDR3 has a length of 12 residues. Solely the CDR3 DNA is kept, with 36 bases framed from the first base. CDR1 and CDR2, per the germline V gene (reference sequence), are SEHNR and FQNEAQ. V sheds 1 base and J sheds 9 bases, leaving 7 bases between their ends. Patients with autoimmune disease history or receiving systemic immunosuppression were excluded from the trial. In every dose cohort, peripheral blood was drawn for TCR sequencing at baseline, cycle 4 day 1, and cycle 7 day 1. The samples were drawn from a first-in-human, open-label, multicenter phase I dose-escalation trial of ivuxolimab. Adults with locally advanced or metastatic melanoma, renal cell, hepatocellular, or head and neck squamous cell carcinoma were enrolled in the trial. CD4+ and CD8+ T cells were sorted separately from peripheral blood before TCR sequencing.

The chain is made from TRBV7-9 and TRBJ2-1; TRBD2 could be the D gene, as 5 bases match. The TCR was taken from an adult with an advanced solid tumor such as melanoma, head and neck, liver or kidney cancer. Sequencing was performed on CD4+ or CD8+ T cells sorted from blood, taken in a trial of the OX40 agonist ivuxolimab. The CDR3 here reads CASSLETSEQFF. The nucleotide sequence is TGTGCCAGCAGCTTAGAAACTAGTGAGCAGTTCTTC.